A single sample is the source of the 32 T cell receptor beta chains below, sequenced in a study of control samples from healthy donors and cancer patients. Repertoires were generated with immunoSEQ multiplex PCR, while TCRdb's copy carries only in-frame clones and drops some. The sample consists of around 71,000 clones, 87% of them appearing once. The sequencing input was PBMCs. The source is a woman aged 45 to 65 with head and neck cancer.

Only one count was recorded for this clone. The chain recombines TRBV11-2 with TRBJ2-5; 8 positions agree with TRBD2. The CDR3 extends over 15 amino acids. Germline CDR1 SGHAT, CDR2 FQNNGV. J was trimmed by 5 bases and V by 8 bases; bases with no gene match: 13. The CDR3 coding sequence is TGTGCCAGCGTAAAATCCGGGGGGGCGAAGGAGACCCAGTACTTC. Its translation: CASVKSGGAKETQYF.

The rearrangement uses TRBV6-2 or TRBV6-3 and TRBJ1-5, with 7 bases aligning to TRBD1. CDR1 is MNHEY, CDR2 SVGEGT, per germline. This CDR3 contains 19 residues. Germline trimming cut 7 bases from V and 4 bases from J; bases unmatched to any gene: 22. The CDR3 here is CASTPLAGGIIVGNQPQHF. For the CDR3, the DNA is TGTGCCAGCACCCCCCTGGCAGGGGGAATAATAGTTGGGAATCAGCCCCAGCATTTT.

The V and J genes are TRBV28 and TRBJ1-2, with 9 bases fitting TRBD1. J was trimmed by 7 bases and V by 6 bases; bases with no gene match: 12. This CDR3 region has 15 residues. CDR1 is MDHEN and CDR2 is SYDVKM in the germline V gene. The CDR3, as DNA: TGTGCCAGCAGAACACAGGGGGCGGTAATGGGTGGCTACACCTTC. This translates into CASRTQGAVMGGYTF.

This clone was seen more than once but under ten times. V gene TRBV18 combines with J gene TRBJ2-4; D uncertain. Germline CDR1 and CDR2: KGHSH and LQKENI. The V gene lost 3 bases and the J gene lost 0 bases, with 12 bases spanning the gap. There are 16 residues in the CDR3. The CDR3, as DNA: TGTGCCAGCTCACCTCGGGCAGATCTAGCCAAAAACATTCAGTACTTC. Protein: CASSPRADLAKNIQYF.

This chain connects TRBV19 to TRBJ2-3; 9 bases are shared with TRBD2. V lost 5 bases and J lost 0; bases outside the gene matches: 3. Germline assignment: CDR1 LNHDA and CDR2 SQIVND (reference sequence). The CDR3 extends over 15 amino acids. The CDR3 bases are TGTGCCAGTAGTGTAACTAGCGGGAGCACAGATACGCAGTATTTT. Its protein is CASSVTSGSTDTQYF.

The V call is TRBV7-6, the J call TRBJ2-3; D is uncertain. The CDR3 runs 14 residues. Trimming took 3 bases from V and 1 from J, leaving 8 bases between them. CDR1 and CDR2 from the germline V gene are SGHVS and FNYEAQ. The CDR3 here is CASSFNGRTDTQYF. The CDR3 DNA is TGTGCCAGCAGCTTTAACGGGCGCACAGATACGCAGTATTTT.

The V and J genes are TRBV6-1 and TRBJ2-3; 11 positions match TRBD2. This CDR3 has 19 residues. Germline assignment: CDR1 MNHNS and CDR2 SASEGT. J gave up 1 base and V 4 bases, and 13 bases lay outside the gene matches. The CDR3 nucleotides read TGTGCCAGCAGTGGCCCTAGCGGGGGGTTCCCCGGGGGCACAGATACGCAGTATTTT. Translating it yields CASSGPSGGFPGGTDTQYF.

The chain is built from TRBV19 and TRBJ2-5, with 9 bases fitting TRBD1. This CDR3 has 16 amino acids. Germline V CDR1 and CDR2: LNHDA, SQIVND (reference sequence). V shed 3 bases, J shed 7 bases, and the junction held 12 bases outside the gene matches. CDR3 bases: TGTGCCAGTAGTATGGAACCGGGACAGGGCGCCGGGACCCAGTACTTC. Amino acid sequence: CASSMEPGQGAGTQYF.

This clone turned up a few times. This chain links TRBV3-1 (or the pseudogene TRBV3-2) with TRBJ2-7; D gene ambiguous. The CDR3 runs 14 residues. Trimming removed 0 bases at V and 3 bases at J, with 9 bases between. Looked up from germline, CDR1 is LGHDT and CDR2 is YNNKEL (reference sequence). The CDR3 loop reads CASSQDGRRYEQYF. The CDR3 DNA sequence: TGTGCCAGCAGCCAAGATGGCAGGCGCTACGAGCAGTACTTC.

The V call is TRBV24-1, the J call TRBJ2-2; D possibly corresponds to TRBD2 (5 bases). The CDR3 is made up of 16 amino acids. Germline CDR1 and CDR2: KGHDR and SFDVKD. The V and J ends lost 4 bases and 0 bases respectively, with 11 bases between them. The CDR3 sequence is CATSDPFGANTGELFF. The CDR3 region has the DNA TGTGCCACCAGTGACCCCTTCGGGGCGAACACCGGGGAGCTGTTTTTT.

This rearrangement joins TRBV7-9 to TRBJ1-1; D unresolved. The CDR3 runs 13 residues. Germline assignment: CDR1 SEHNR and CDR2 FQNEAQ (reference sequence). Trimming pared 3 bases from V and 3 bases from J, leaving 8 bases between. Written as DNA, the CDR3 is TGTGCCAGCAGCTTTTCAGAACACACTGAAGCTTTCTTT. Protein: CASSFSEHTEAFF. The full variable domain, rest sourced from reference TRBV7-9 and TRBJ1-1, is DTGVSQNPRHKITKRGQNVTFRCDPISEHNRLYWYRQTLGQGPEFLTYFQNEAQLEKSRLLSDRFSAERPKGSFSTLEIQRTEQGDSAMYLCASSFSEHTEAFFGQGTRLTVV.

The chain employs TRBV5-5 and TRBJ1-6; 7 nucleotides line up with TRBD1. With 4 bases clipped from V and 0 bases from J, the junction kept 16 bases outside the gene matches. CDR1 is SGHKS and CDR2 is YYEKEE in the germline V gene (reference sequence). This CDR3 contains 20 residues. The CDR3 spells CASSLLTLTGLSSYNSPLHF. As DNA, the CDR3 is TGTGCCAGCAGCCTCCTCACCCTGACAGGGCTGAGCTCCTATAATTCACCCCTCCACTTT.

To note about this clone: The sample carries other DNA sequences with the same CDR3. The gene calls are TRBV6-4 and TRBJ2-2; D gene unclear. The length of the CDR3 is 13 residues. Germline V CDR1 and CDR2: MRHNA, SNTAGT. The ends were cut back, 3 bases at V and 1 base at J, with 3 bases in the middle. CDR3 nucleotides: TGTGCCAGCAGTGAAGGGAACACCGGGGAGCTGTTTTTT. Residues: CASSEGNTGELFF.

The CDR3 protein is CASSVEGGRADTQYF. In nucleotides, the CDR3 is TGTGCCAGCAGCGTAGAGGGCGGGCGAGCAGATACGCAGTATTTT. The chain has TRBV9 and TRBJ2-3, with a tentative D call TRBD2 (5 bases). Trimming cost V 0 bases and J 4 bases, with 12 bases left between them. The CDR3 contains 15 residues. The germline gives CDR1 SGDLS, CDR2 YYNGEE.

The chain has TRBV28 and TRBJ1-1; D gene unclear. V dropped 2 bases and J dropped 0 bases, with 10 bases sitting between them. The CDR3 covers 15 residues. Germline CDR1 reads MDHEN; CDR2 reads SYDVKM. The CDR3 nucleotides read TGTGCCAGCAGTTTAAGGTGGCAGCTGAACACTGAAGCTTTCTTT. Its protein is CASSLRWQLNTEAFF.

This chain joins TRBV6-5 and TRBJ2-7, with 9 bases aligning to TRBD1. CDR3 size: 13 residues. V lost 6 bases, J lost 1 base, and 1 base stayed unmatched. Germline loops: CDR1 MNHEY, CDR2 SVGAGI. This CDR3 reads CASRTGGSYEQYF. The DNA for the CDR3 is TGTGCCAGCAGGACAGGGGGTTCCTACGAGCAGTACTTC.

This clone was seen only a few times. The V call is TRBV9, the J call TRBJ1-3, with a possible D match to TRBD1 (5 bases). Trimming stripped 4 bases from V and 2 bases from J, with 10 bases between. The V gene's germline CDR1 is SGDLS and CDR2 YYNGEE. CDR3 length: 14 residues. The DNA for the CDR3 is TGTGCCAGCAGCTTCGGGACGGCTGGAAACACCATATATTTT. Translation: CASSFGTAGNTIYF.

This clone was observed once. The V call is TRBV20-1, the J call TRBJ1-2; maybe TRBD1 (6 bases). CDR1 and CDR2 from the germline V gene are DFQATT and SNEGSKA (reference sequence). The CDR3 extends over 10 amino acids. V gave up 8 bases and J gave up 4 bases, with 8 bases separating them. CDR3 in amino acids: CSHRVYGYTF. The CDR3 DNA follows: TGCAGTCACAGGGTCTATGGCTACACCTTC.

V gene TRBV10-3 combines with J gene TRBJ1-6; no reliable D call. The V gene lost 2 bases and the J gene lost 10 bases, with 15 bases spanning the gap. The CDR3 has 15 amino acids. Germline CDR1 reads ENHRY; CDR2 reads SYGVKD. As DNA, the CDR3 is TGTGCCATCAGTGAGAAGCAAGGTCCATCCTCACCCCTCCACTTT. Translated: CAISEKQGPSSPLHF.

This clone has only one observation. The CDR3 nucleotides are TGTGCCAGCAGCTCGGTGGGCGATGGTTCACCCCTCCACTTT. Its protein product is CASSSVGDGSPLHF. The V gene is TRBV5-4, the J gene TRBJ1-6; no clear D. Germline loops: CDR1 SGHNT, CDR2 YYREEE (reference sequence). This CDR3 has 14 amino acids. V lost 3 bases to trimming and J lost 9 bases, with 13 bases between them.

CDR3 sequence reads: CASSDSPQGSGELFF. The CDR3, as DNA: TGTGCCAGCAGTGACTCCCCCCAGGGGAGTGGGGAGCTGTTTTTT. The genes are TRBV6-4 and TRBJ2-2, with a weak D call TRBD1 (6 bases). V was shortened by 0 bases and J by 8 bases, with 13 bases between the two germline ends. The CDR3 runs to 15 residues. Germline V gene sequence: CDR1 MRHNA, CDR2 SNTAGT.

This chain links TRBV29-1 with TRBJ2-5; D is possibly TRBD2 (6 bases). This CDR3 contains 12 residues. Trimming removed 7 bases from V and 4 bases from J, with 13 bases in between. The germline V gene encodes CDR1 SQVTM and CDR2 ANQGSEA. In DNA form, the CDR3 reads TGCAGCGCCGGAGGGGTCGGAGAGACCCAGTACTTC. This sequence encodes CSAGGVGETQYF.

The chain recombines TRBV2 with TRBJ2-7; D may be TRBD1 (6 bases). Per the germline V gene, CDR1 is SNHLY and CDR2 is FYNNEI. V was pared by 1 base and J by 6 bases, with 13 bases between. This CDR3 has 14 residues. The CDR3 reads CASSEVSSGVEQYF. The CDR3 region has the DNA TGTGCCAGCAGTGAAGTATCGTCAGGGGTCGAGCAGTACTTC.

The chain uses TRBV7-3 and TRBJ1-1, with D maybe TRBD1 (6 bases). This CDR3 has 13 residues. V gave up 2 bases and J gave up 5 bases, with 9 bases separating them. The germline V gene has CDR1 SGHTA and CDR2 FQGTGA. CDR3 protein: CASSLEGGTEAFF. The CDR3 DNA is TGTGCCAGCAGCTTAGAAGGGGGTACTGAAGCTTTCTTT.

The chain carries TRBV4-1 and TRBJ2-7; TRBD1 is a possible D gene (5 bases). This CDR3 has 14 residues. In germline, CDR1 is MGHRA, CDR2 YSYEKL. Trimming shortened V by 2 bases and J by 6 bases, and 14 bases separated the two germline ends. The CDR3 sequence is CASSQSRDVGEQYF. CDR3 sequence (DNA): TGCGCCAGCAGCCAATCCAGGGATGTGGGCGAGCAGTACTTC.

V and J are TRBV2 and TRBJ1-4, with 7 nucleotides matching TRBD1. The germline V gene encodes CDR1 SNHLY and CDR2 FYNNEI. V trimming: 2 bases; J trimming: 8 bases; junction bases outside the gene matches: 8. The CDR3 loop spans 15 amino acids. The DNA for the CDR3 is TGTGCCAGCAGTGAACAGTTGGGGACAGTCGAAAAACTGTTTTTT. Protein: CASSEQLGTVEKLFF.

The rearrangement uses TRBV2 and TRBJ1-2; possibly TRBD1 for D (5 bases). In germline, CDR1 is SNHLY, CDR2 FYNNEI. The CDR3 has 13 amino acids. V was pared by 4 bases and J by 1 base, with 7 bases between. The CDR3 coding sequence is TGTGCCAGCAGTGTGAGGGGTAACTATGGCTACACCTTC. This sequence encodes CASSVRGNYGYTF.

CDR3 loop: CASSPPSGATDTQYF. The CDR3 DNA sequence: TGTGCCAGCTCACCACCCAGCGGGGCCACAGATACGCAGTATTTT. The chain combines TRBV18 with TRBJ2-3; TRBD2 agrees at 7 bases. The CDR3 extends over 15 amino acids. The germline gives CDR1 KGHSH, CDR2 LQKENI. The V gene end was trimmed by 0 bases and the J gene end by 2 bases; junction bases not matched to a gene: 2.

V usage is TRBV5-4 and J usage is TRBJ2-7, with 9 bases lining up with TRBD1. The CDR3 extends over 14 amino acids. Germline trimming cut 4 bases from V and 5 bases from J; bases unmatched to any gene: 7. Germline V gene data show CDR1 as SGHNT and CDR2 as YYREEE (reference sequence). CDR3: CASSPGQGINEQYF. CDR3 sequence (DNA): TGTGCCAGCAGCCCGGGACAGGGAATCAACGAGCAGTACTTC.

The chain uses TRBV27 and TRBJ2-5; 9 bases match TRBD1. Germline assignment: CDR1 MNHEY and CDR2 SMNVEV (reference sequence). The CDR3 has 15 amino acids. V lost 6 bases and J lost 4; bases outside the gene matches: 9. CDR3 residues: CASRITGGRGETQYF. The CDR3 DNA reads TGTGCCAGCAGGATAACAGGGGGCCGGGGAGAGACCCAGTACTTC.

The CDR3 DNA follows: TGTGCCAGCAGTTTTCAGTCGAGGCCTAATGAAAAACTGTTTTTT. This gives the protein CASSFQSRPNEKLFF. The genes are TRBV28 and TRBJ1-4; D not resolved. This CDR3 has 15 amino acids. Germline loops: CDR1 MDHEN, CDR2 SYDVKM. Trimming shortened V by 3 bases and J by 3 bases, and 11 bases separated the two germline ends.

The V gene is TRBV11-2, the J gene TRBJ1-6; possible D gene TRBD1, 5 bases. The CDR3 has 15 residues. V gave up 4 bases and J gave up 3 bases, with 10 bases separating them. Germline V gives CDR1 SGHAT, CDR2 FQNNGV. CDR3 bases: TGTGCCAGCAGCTCAGCAGGGTACTATAATTCACCCCTCCACTTT. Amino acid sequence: CASSSAGYYNSPLHF.